The 20 T cell receptor beta chains in this list originate from one sample, sequenced in a study of shared clonotypes between healthy human individuals. Naive CD8 cells comprised CD45RO-negative, CCR7-positively selected cells, excluding terminally differentiated effector memory CD45RA+ cells. Some clones are missing from TCRdb's copy, which holds only in-frame ones; the method was immunoSEQ multiplex PCR. The sample lists around 560,000 clones, approximately 96% occurring once. The specimen was naive CD8+ T cells sorted from blood. The receptor set was obtained from a woman in her 30s in good health.

A note on this clone: Other DNA sequences in the same sample also yield this CDR3. The J gene is TRBJ2-1, the V gene TRBV2; D unclear. The CDR3 has 13 residues. In germline, CDR1 is SNHLY, CDR2 FYNNEI. The germline V and J ends were trimmed by 4 bases and 1 base, with 5 bases remaining between them. CDR3 loop: CASSGRSYNEQFF. The CDR3 coding sequence is TGTGCCAGCAGTGGCAGGTCCTACAATGAGCAGTTCTTC. Based on the CDR3 plus reference TRBV2 and TRBJ2-1, the full variable domain is EPEVTQTPSHQVTQMGQEVILRCVPISNHLYFYWYRQILGQKVEFLVSFYNNEISEKSEIFDDQFSVERPDGSNFTLKIRSTKLEDSAMYFCASSGRSYNEQFFGPGTRLTVL.

The chain carries TRBV27 and TRBJ2-7; maybe TRBD2 (7 bases). Trimming shortened V by 4 bases and J by 2 bases, and 12 bases separated the two germline ends. Germline CDR1 is MNHEY and CDR2 is SMNVEV (reference sequence). This CDR3 is built from 14 residues. The chain's CDR3 is CASSWRGGTYEQYF. The CDR3 DNA reads as TGTGCCAGCAGTTGGAGGGGGGGCACCTACGAGCAGTACTTC.

Remarks on this clone: Other nucleotide sequences in the sample specify the same CDR3. The chain joins TRBV28 to TRBJ1-5, with D possibly being TRBD1 (5 bases). V gave up 6 bases and J gave up 3 bases, with 9 bases separating them. The germline V gene encodes CDR1 MDHEN and CDR2 SYDVKM. The CDR3 is made up of 13 amino acids. Written as DNA, the CDR3 is TGTGCCAGCAGCCTGGGACCCAATCAGCCCCAGCATTTT. This encodes CASSLGPNQPQHF.

As for this clone: Other nucleotide sequences from this sample produce the same CDR3. The chain combines TRBV6-1 with TRBJ2-7; TRBD1 matches at 9 bases. In germline, CDR1 is MNHNS, CDR2 SASEGT. V shed 0 bases and J 6 bases; nucleotides not matched to a gene: 3. The CDR3 consists of 14 residues. The CDR3 reads CASSEAGQGGEQYF. The CDR3 region has the DNA TGTGCCAGCAGTGAAGCGGGACAGGGAGGCGAGCAGTACTTC.

This clone was found once. The chain couples TRBV4-1 to TRBJ2-7; possibly TRBD2 for D (5 bases). Germline V gene sequence: CDR1 MGHRA, CDR2 YSYEKL. Trimming cost V 1 base and J 2 bases, with 12 bases left between them. The CDR3 covers 15 residues. CDR3 in DNA: TGCGCCAGCAGCCAAGGCGAGGGAGTTACCTACGAGCAGTACTTC. It translates to CASSQGEGVTYEQYF.

V gene TRBV9 combines with J gene TRBJ2-1; 7 bases are shared with TRBD2. V gave up 0 bases and J gave up 10 bases; unmatched junction bases: 13. The germline V gene encodes CDR1 SGDLS and CDR2 YYNGEE. The CDR3 loop spans 16 amino acids. CDR3 bases: TGTGCCAGCAGCGTAGTTGGGGGACTACCTACAATGGAGCAGTTCTTC. Its protein is CASSVVGGLPTMEQFF.

The CDR3 sequence is CASSQGSTADTQYF. DNA of the CDR3: TGTGCCAGCAGCCAAGGATCCACGGCGGATACGCAGTATTTT. V and J are TRBV16 and TRBJ2-3; D is unresolved. Germline V CDR1 and CDR2: KGHSY, FQNENV. This CDR3 spans 14 amino acids. V was trimmed by 2 bases and J by 6 bases, leaving 12 bases between them.

This chain connects TRBV15 to TRBJ2-2, with unresolved D. V dropped 0 bases and J dropped 6 bases, with 8 bases sitting between them. Germline lookup yields CDR1 LNHNV and CDR2 YYDKDF (reference sequence). CDR3 size: 14 residues. CDR3 DNA: TGTGCCACCAGCAGAGACTCTCCTCCCGGGGAGCTGTTTTTT. It translates to CATSRDSPPGELFF.

This chain connects TRBV19 to TRBJ1-5; possibly TRBD1 for D (6 bases). From germline, CDR1 is LNHDA and CDR2 SQIVND (reference sequence). The V end lost 5 bases, the J end lost 4 bases, and 9 bases lay between the germline ends. The CDR3 sequence is 13 residues long. CDR3 sequence: CASSSGVNQPQHF. The CDR3 nucleotides read TGTGCCAGTAGTTCAGGGGTTAATCAGCCCCAGCATTTT.

This clone was seen a single time. V and J are TRBV10-3 and TRBJ2-5; a weak D match, TRBD1 (6 bases). From germline, CDR1 is ENHRY and CDR2 SYGVKD. Trimming left V 6 bases short and J 3 bases short, with 11 bases between. CDR3 length: 13 amino acids. CDR3 coding DNA: TGTGCCATCAGAGACACAGGGAAAGAGACCCAGTACTTC. Its protein is CAIRDTGKETQYF.

The chain joins TRBV30 to TRBJ1-1; a possible D gene is TRBD1 (5 bases). This CDR3 is built from 11 residues. Trimming removed 4 bases from V and 6 bases from J, with 9 bases in between. Germline V CDR1 and CDR2: GTSNPN, SVGIG (reference sequence). Here the CDR3 reads CAWIWGAEAFF. The CDR3 DNA reads as TGTGCCTGGATCTGGGGGGCTGAAGCTTTCTTT.

A word on this clone: Other DNA sequences in this sample translate to the same CDR3. The V and J genes are TRBV7-9 and TRBJ2-7; 8 positions match TRBD2. V was pared by 5 bases and J by 4 bases, with 1 base of the junction left unmatched. Germline V CDR1 and CDR2: SEHNR, FQNEAQ (reference sequence). This CDR3 comprises 12 residues. CDR3 coding DNA: TGTGCCAGCAGCCCGGGGGGGTACGAGCAGTACTTC. Protein sequence: CASSPGGYEQYF. Full variable domain (outside the CDR3, taken from reference TRBV7-9 and TRBJ2-7): DTGVSQNPRHKITKRGQNVTFRCDPISEHNRLYWYRQTLGQGPEFLTYFQNEAQLEKSRLLSDRFSAERPKGSFSTLEIQRTEQGDSAMYLCASSPGGYEQYFGPGTRLTVT.

This clone was counted only a few times. The chain has TRBV2 and TRBJ2-1; no definite D call. Looked up from germline, CDR1 is SNHLY and CDR2 is FYNNEI. V was cut by 8 bases and J by 4 bases, with 6 bases left in between. CDR3 size: 11 residues. The CDR3 spells CASDRYNEQFF. CDR3 in DNA: TGTGCCAGCGATCGTTACAATGAGCAGTTCTTC.

The CDR3 loop reads CASSKDSEETQYF. Here the CDR3 DNA reads TGTGCCAGTAGTAAGGACAGCGAAGAGACCCAGTACTTC. The chain links TRBV19 to TRBJ2-5, with a weak D call TRBD1 (6 bases). Trimming cost V 4 bases and J 3 bases, with 9 bases left between them. CDR1 and CDR2 (germline): LNHDA, SQIVND (reference sequence). CDR3 length: 13 residues.

V usage is TRBV11-2 and J usage is TRBJ2-6; D gene uncertain. Deletions cut 6 bases from V and 5 bases from J, with 11 bases between. Looked up from germline, CDR1 is SGHAT and CDR2 is FQNNGV. The CDR3 sequence is 14 residues long. The CDR3 is CASSWAPRANVLTF. CDR3 coding DNA: TGTGCCAGCAGTTGGGCCCCCCGGGCCAACGTCCTGACTTTC.

V usage is TRBV10-2 and J usage is TRBJ1-1; 8 bases fit TRBD1. V was pared by 10 bases and J by 5 bases, with 6 bases of the junction left unmatched. The CDR3 spans 12 residues. Germline V CDR1 and CDR2: WSHSY, SAAADI. DNA for the CDR3: TGCGCCACGGGACAGGATGTAACTGAAGCTTTCTTT. This codes for CATGQDVTEAFF.

The rearrangement joins TRBV2 to TRBJ2-5; the match to TRBD2 covers 11 bases. This CDR3 spans 16 amino acids. V shed 8 bases, J shed 5 bases, and the junction held 13 bases outside the gene matches. Germline V lookup: CDR1 SNHLY, CDR2 FYNNEI. In DNA, the CDR3 is TGTGCCAGCGGCGGGCTAGCGGGAGGTGGGGTGGAGACCCAGTACTTC. It translates to CASGGLAGGGVETQYF.

The rearrangement uses TRBV7-9 and TRBJ2-7, with D possibly matching TRBD1 (7 bases). V lost 3 bases and J 5 bases, leaving 23 bases between the germline ends. This CDR3 contains 17 residues. Per germline, CDR1 SEHNR and CDR2 FQNEAQ (reference sequence). CDR3 nucleotide sequence: TGTGCCAGCAGCTTCCCTCCCGGGAGACAGGGTACCCACGAGCAGTACTTC. The encoded protein is CASSFPPGRQGTHEQYF.

The V call is TRBV11-2, the J call TRBJ2-7, with D perhaps matching TRBD2 (6 bases). The CDR3 has 17 amino acids. Trimming left V 5 bases short and J 1 base short, with 21 bases between. Germline loops: CDR1 SGHAT, CDR2 FQNNGV. This CDR3 reads CASSTRLTREESYEQYF. The CDR3 DNA reads TGTGCCAGCAGCACACGACTGACGAGGGAGGAATCCTACGAGCAGTACTTC.

The V and J genes are TRBV27 and TRBJ2-7; a possible D gene is TRBD1 (6 bases). Trimming took 4 bases from V and 5 from J, leaving 21 bases between them. Germline loops: CDR1 MNHEY, CDR2 SMNVEV (reference sequence). CDR3 length equals 16 residues. The CDR3 DNA is TGTGCCAGCAGTTCTTTGACAGGCCTGGGAGCCCACGAGCAGTACTTC. Its translation is CASSSLTGLGAHEQYF.